The 13 T cell receptor beta chains below all came from one sample that was sequenced in a study of blood T cell repertoires in COVID-19. Method: immunoSEQ multiplex PCR; TCRdb's copy keeps in-frame clones and lacks some. The sample contains more than 400,000 clones, about 90% of which appear only once. The sequenced material came from PBMCs or T cells enriched from blood (not recorded which). The receptors originated from a woman aged 18-29 years who had recovered from COVID-19.

This clone occurred many times. The CDR3 spells CASSETGDLNTEAFF. DNA of the CDR3: TGTGCCAGCAGTGAAACAGGGGACCTGAACACTGAAGCTTTCTTT. V gene TRBV25-1 combines with J gene TRBJ1-1; 7 bases match TRBD1. CDR3 size: 15 residues. V lost 2 bases and J lost 0; bases outside the gene matches: 3. Germline loops: CDR1 MGHDK, CDR2 SYGVNS.

The chain joins TRBV6-5 to TRBJ1-1; D is undetermined. Germline V gene lookup returns CDR1 MNHEY and CDR2 SVGAGI. The CDR3 runs 14 residues. V was clipped by 6 bases and J by 6 bases, with 17 bases between them. The CDR3 loop is CASRRSQAKPEAFF. The CDR3 DNA reads TGTGCCAGCAGACGGTCCCAGGCGAAACCTGAAGCTTTCTTT.

The chain uses TRBV28 and TRBJ1-3; no clear D. The germline V and J ends were trimmed by 5 bases and 2 bases, with 10 bases remaining between them. There are 14 residues in the CDR3. Germline CDR1 reads MDHEN; CDR2 reads SYDVKM. CDR3 sequence: CASSPGSAGNTIYF. Here the CDR3 DNA reads TGTGCCAGCAGTCCCGGGTCGGCTGGAAACACCATATATTTT.

J is TRBJ2-7 and V is TRBV6-5; D remains ambiguous. From germline, CDR1 is MNHEY and CDR2 SVGAGI. CDR3 length: 13 residues. V was pared by 2 bases and J by 6 bases, with 11 bases between. The CDR3 bases are TGTGCCAGCAGTTACGATAGTGCGAGCGAGCAGTACTTC. It translates to CASSYDSASEQYF.

The V and J genes are TRBV3-1 (or the pseudogene TRBV3-2) and TRBJ1-6, with TRBD1 as a possible D gene (5 bases). Germline CDR1 reads LGHDT; CDR2 reads YNNKEL (reference sequence). V was clipped by 2 bases and J by 2 bases, with 19 bases between them. The CDR3 loop spans 19 amino acids. The CDR3 nucleotides read TGTGCCAGCAGCCAAAACCTATTGAGGGGAGGTCCCTATAATTCACCCCTCCACTTT. Encoded protein: CASSQNLLRGGPYNSPLHF.

This clone was seen just once. V is TRBV28 and J is TRBJ2-6; D is perhaps TRBD2 (6 bases). CDR3 size: 18 residues. CDR1 is MDHEN, CDR2 SYDVKM, per germline. V gave up 7 bases and J gave up 0 bases, with 19 bases separating them. CDR3 in amino acids: CASTVRIPGGSGANVLTF. The CDR3 DNA follows: TGTGCCAGCACCGTTCGGATCCCCGGGGGCTCTGGGGCCAACGTCCTGACTTTC.

This clone has a single count. V usage is TRBV4-1 and J usage is TRBJ2-2; TRBD2 matches at 8 bases. This CDR3 spans 16 amino acids. In germline, CDR1 is MGHRA, CDR2 YSYEKL. V was clipped by 5 bases and J by 8 bases; unmatched bases: 13. The CDR3 loop reads CASSFPRTSSKGELFF. Written as DNA, the CDR3 is TGCGCCAGCAGCTTCCCAAGGACTAGCAGTAAAGGGGAGCTGTTTTTT.

CDR3 loop: CASSFPAGELFF. In DNA, the CDR3 is TGTGCCAGCAGTTTTCCCGCCGGGGAGCTGTTTTTT. The genes are TRBV12-3 or TRBV12-4 and TRBJ2-2; D unclear. The V end lost 3 bases, the J end lost 6 bases, and 5 bases lay between the germline ends. The CDR3 length is 12 residues.

This clone occurred once. The J gene is TRBJ2-3, the V gene TRBV4-1; 7 bases fit TRBD2. This CDR3 contains 16 residues. The V segment lost 0 bases and the J segment 1 base; nucleotides outside the gene matches: 4. Germline CDR1 MGHRA, CDR2 YSYEKL. The CDR3 coding sequence is TGCGCCAGCAGCCAAGAATTTGCGGGGGGCACAGATACGCAGTATTTT. Translating gives CASSQEFAGGTDTQYF.

CDR3 in DNA: TGTGCCAGCAGCCTTGTACTCTCCGGGGCAGATACGCAGTATTTT. It is translated as CASSLVLSGADTQYF. This chain links TRBV7-2 with TRBJ2-3; D may be TRBD2 (5 bases). This CDR3 is built from 15 residues. V gave up 5 bases and J gave up 4 bases, with 16 bases separating them. Germline loops: CDR1 SGHTA, CDR2 FQGNSA.

The CDR3 loop reads CSVVQGNYGYTF. CDR3 DNA sequence: TGCAGCGTCGTACAGGGGAACTATGGCTACACCTTC. The genes are TRBV29-1 and TRBJ1-2; 7 positions match TRBD1. CDR1 is SQVTM, CDR2 ANQGSEA, per germline. The CDR3 loop spans 12 amino acids. The trim removed 6 bases at V and 2 bases at J, leaving 3 bases unmatched. Full variable domain (remainder filled in from reference TRBV29-1 and TRBJ1-2): SAVISQKPSRDICQRGTSLTIQCQVDSQVTMMFWYRQQPGQSLTLIATANQGSEATYESGFVIDKFPISRPNLTFSTLTVSNMSPEDSSIYLCSVVQGNYGYTFGSGTRLTVV.

This chain joins TRBV28 and TRBJ2-7; weak D call: TRBD2 (5 bases). The V gene lost 7 bases and the J gene lost 0 bases, with 13 bases spanning the gap. CDR3 length: 14 residues. CDR1 MDHEN and CDR2 SYDVKM come from the germline V gene. The CDR3 coding sequence is TGTGCCAGCATTGGAGAGGGCTACTCCTACGAGCAGTACTTC. It is translated as CASIGEGYSYEQYF.

The rearrangement links TRBV7-2 to TRBJ2-5; weak D call: TRBD1 (5 bases). The CDR3 runs 13 residues. Trimming pared 5 bases from V and 2 bases from J, leaving 9 bases between. Germline V gene lookup returns CDR1 SGHTA and CDR2 FQGNSA. CDR3 nucleotide sequence: TGTGCCAGCAGCACCGACAGACAAGAGACCCAGTACTTC. The encoded protein is CASSTDRQETQYF.